These 6 T cell receptor beta chains were sequenced from one sample in a study of technical replicates of blood from a handful of donors. Some clones are missing from TCRdb's copy, which holds only in-frame ones; the method was immunoSEQ multiplex PCR. The sample includes some 57,000 clones, about nine tenths of them seen just once. Sample: PBMCs. The receptors here all came from a human donor in good health. Some clones in this sample may be carry-over from other donors' samples.

J is TRBJ2-1 and V is TRBV5-4, with TRBD1 identical over 9 bases. CDR1 SGHNT and CDR2 YYREEE come from the germline V gene (reference sequence). J was trimmed by 6 bases and V by 1 base; bases with no gene match: 8. This CDR3 has 16 residues. The DNA for the CDR3 is TGTGCCAGCAGCTTGAGGGCTGGGACAGGGTCCAATGAGCAGTTCTTC. The encoded protein is CASSLRAGTGSNEQFF. Using reference TRBV5-4 and TRBJ2-1 for the parts outside the CDR3, the full variable domain is ETGVTQSPTHLIKTRGQQVTLRCSSQSGHNTVSWYQQALGQGPQFIFQYYREEENGRGNFPPRFSGLQFPNYSSELNVNALELDDSALYLCASSLRAGTGSNEQFFGPGTRLTVL.

J is TRBJ1-4 and V is TRBV10-3; no reliable D call. Trimming cost V 0 bases and J 2 bases, with 13 bases left between them. The CDR3 sequence is 17 residues long. Germline-derived CDR1 and CDR2 are ENHRY and SYGVKD. CDR3: CAISESTGFFTNEKLFF. Written as DNA, the CDR3 is TGTGCCATCAGTGAGTCGACCGGGTTTTTCACTAATGAAAAACTGTTTTTT.

This clone is a singleton in its sample. The chain links TRBV5-1 to TRBJ1-1; D call uncertain. Germline lookup yields CDR1 SGHRS and CDR2 YFSETQ. The CDR3 loop spans 14 amino acids. Between the trimmed V and J ends, which lost 0 bases and 0 bases, there was a span of 6 bases. CDR3 coding DNA: TGCGCCAGCAGCTTGGGTCATTTGAACACTGAAGCTTTCTTT. As protein: CASSLGHLNTEAFF.

This clone was counted a single time. CDR3 sequence: CASRDFLAGWRTGELFF. DNA for the CDR3: TGTGCCAGTAGGGACTTCCTGGCGGGGTGGAGAACCGGGGAGCTGTTTTTT. The chain joins TRBV19 to TRBJ2-2; the D gene is possibly TRBD2 (6 bases). The V and J ends lost 6 bases and 5 bases respectively, with 22 bases between them. The CDR3 is 17 residues long. The V gene's germline CDR1 is LNHDA and CDR2 SQIVND (reference sequence).

This clone was seen a single time. The V and J genes are TRBV5-6 and TRBJ1-3; 7 nucleotides align to TRBD1. The CDR3 is 15 amino acids. Germline values: CDR1 SGHDT, CDR2 YYEEEE. With 0 bases clipped from V and 4 bases from J, the junction kept 4 bases outside the gene matches. The CDR3 nucleotides are TGTGCCAGCAGCTTGGGGGACAGTGGAGGAAACACCATATATTTT. It specifies CASSLGDSGGNTIYF.

The chain is built from TRBV5-6 and TRBJ2-1, with TRBD1 as a possible D gene (6 bases). Germline values: CDR1 SGHDT, CDR2 YYEEEE. The ends were cut back, 2 bases at V and 1 base at J, with 22 bases in the middle. CDR3 length: 19 amino acids. The CDR3 DNA sequence: TGTGCCAGCAGCTTAATCCGGGACATCTTTCGCAATTCCTACAATGAGCAGTTCTTC. Translating it yields CASSLIRDIFRNSYNEQFF.